This passage covers 11 T cell receptor beta chains from one sample sequenced in a study of human T cells and chemical hapten exposure. A single record per CDR3 protein comes from TCRdb applying MiXCR to the RACE reads. Of roughly 380,000 distinct CDR3 sequences in the sample, approximately 5.1% were seen once. This sample's time point: pre-sensitization, week 0. Indicated treatment: therapeutic diphenylcyclopropenone sensitization with weekly scalp DPC. The source material was whole blood, sampled in connection with sensitization to the hapten diphenylcyclopropenone (DPC). All receptors derive from a woman in her fifties or sixties with alopecia areata. Some clones in this sample may be carry-over from other donors' samples.

This clonotype was picked up many times. The gene calls are TRBV2 and TRBJ2-2; 9 bases align to TRBD1. J gave up 7 bases and V 0 bases, and 3 bases lay outside the gene matches. Germline V gene sequence: CDR1 SNHLY, CDR2 FYNNEI. The CDR3 loop spans 15 amino acids. Here the CDR3 reads CASSEAQGASGELFF. The CDR3 coding sequence is TGTGCCAGCAGTGAAGCACAGGGGGCGAGCGGGGAGCTGTTTTTT. The full variable domain, rest sourced from reference TRBV2 and TRBJ2-2, is EPEVTQTPSHQVTQMGQEVILRCVPISNHLYFYWYRQILGQKVEFLVSFYNNEISEKSEIFDDQFSVERPDGSNFTLKIRSTKLEDSAMYFCASSEAQGASGELFFGEGSRLTVL.

The V and J genes are TRBV11-2 and TRBJ1-3, with a tentative D call TRBD1 (5 bases). The CDR3 has 14 residues. The V end lost 7 bases, the J end lost 3 bases, and 13 bases lay between the germline ends. Germline V lookup: CDR1 SGHAT, CDR2 FQNNGV. CDR3 nucleotide sequence: TGTGCCAGCATTATTGGGGGTCTTGGAAACACCATATATTTT. Its protein product is CASIIGGLGNTIYF.

The rearrangement links TRBV2 to TRBJ2-1; D gene unclear. Germline V gene lookup returns CDR1 SNHLY and CDR2 FYNNEI. The CDR3 consists of 14 residues. V was shortened by 2 bases and J by 7 bases, with 12 bases between the two germline ends. The CDR3 DNA reads TGTGCCAGCAGTGAACTAGGATTCCTAAATGAGCAGTTCTTC. This translates into CASSELGFLNEQFF.

Ten or more counts support this clonotype. The chain couples TRBV27 to TRBJ1-6, with no clear D. The CDR3 extends over 14 amino acids. The germline V gene has CDR1 MNHEY and CDR2 SMNVEV (reference sequence). V was shortened by 4 bases and J by 10 bases, with 14 bases between the two germline ends. The CDR3 region has the DNA TGTGCCAGCAGTTCGGGTTTCTTTGGGTCACCCCTCCACTTT. It specifies CASSSGFFGSPLHF.

This clonotype was detected only a few times. V and J are TRBV27 and TRBJ1-5; the D gene is possibly TRBD1 (5 bases). The V and J ends lost 3 bases and 2 bases respectively, with 11 bases between them. CDR1 is MNHEY, CDR2 SMNVEV, per germline (reference sequence). The CDR3 sequence is 15 residues long. This CDR3 reads CASSLGVSGNQPQHF. CDR3 DNA sequence: TGTGCCAGCAGTTTGGGGGTTAGTGGCAATCAGCCCCAGCATTTT.

The gene calls are TRBV11-1 and TRBJ1-5; 7 bases are shared with TRBD1. Trimming cost V 1 base and J 4 bases; bases outside gene matches: 4. Germline lookup yields CDR1 SGHAT and CDR2 FQDESV (reference sequence). The CDR3 consists of 15 residues. The CDR3: CASSLGTGPNQPQHF. The DNA of the CDR3 is TGTGCCAGCAGCTTAGGGACAGGACCAAATCAGCCCCAGCATTTT.

V gene TRBV6-6 combines with J gene TRBJ2-5; no definite D call. The V gene's germline CDR1 is MNHNY and CDR2 SVGAGI (reference sequence). The ends were cut back, 2 bases at V and 7 bases at J, with 2 bases in the middle. CDR3 size: 10 residues. CDR3 loop: CASSYGTQYF. Here the CDR3 DNA reads TGTGCCAGCAGTTACGGGACCCAGTACTTC.

This clonotype was picked up many times. This chain joins TRBV5-1 and TRBJ2-3, with TRBD1 matching over 8 bases. The length of the CDR3 is 15 residues. Germline V CDR1 and CDR2: SGHRS, YFSETQ. V lost 4 bases to trimming and J lost 0 bases; unmatched junction nucleotides: 4. CDR3 residues: CASSAGQGSTDTQYF. The CDR3 DNA reads TGCGCCAGCAGCGCCGGACAGGGTAGCACAGATACGCAGTATTTT.

This clonotype was recorded at least ten times. The chain combines TRBV4-1 with TRBJ1-5; D ambiguous. V dropped 4 bases and J dropped 4 bases, with 5 bases sitting between them. Looked up from germline, CDR1 is MGHRA and CDR2 is YSYEKL. This CDR3 has 12 amino acids. CDR3 in DNA: TGCGCCAGCAGCCCAAATAATCAGCCCCAGCATTTT. Amino acids: CASSPNNQPQHF.

This clonotype turned up a few times. The rearrangement uses TRBV29-1 and TRBJ1-1, with D unclear. CDR3 length: 10 amino acids. From germline, CDR1 is SQVTM and CDR2 ANQGSEA. V lost 0 bases, J lost 7 bases, and 3 bases lay in between. CDR3 in amino acids: CSVEEGEAFF. CDR3 sequence (DNA): TGCAGCGTTGAAGAGGGTGAAGCTTTCTTT.

This clonotype was detected many times. The chain couples TRBV5-1 to TRBJ2-7; D assignment may be TRBD1 or TRBD2 (6 bases each). The CDR3 length is 15 residues. Germline loops: CDR1 SGHRS, CDR2 YFSETQ. Trimming left V 0 bases short and J 5 bases short, with 15 bases between. CDR3 protein: CASSLGRGPPDEQYF. CDR3 coding DNA: TGCGCCAGCAGCTTGGGACGGGGGCCCCCCGACGAGCAGTACTTC.